This T cell receptor beta chain originates from a study of OX40 agonist ivuxolimab in advanced cancers. For the study at large: A diagnosis of hepatocellular carcinoma, melanoma, renal cell or head and neck cancer was present in dose-escalation patients. Study-wide results and limits: Low normalized T-cell clonal expansion was also seen in some nonresponders. Among expanded peripheral T cells, antigen specificity went undetermined.

Measured with immunoSEQ multiplex PCR; TCRdb has only the in-frame clones, and not every one. The sample consists of about 74,000 clones, approximately 84% of them appearing once. On this clone itself: Its antigen remains unknown.

The receptor was derived from an adult with an advanced solid tumor such as melanoma, head and neck, liver or kidney cancer. The specimen was CD4+ or CD8+ T cells sorted from blood, collected in a trial of the OX40 agonist ivuxolimab.

The CDR3 DNA sequence: TGTGCCAGCAGCGTAGCTACAGGGAGGTCCTACGAGCAGTACTTC. Translated: CASSVATGRSYEQYF. This rearrangement joins TRBV9 to TRBJ2-7; D tentatively fits TRBD1 or TRBD2 (6 bases each). V lost 0 bases and J lost 1, with 11 bases in between. Germline-derived CDR1 and CDR2 are SGDLS and YYNGEE. The CDR3 contains 15 residues.